Listed here are 14 T cell receptor beta chains from one sample, sequenced in a study of Ad26.COV2.S vaccination and SARS-CoV-2 variants. Sample treatment: approximately 18 received Ad26.COV2.S at low or high dose, single or two shots; about 5 received placebo; per-sample allocation not given. Sampling took place 63 days after the first vaccine or placebo injection. Generated by immunoSEQ multiplex PCR, the TCRdb table keeps only in-frame clones and is missing some. Of approximately 300,000 clones listed, just under 85% are singletons. Source: peripheral blood, taken in a trial of Ad26.COV2.S vaccine versus placebo. Receptor source: a person between 18 and 65 years old who received the Ad26.COV2.S COVID-19 vaccine or a placebo.

The chain carries TRBV10-2 and TRBJ2-5; TRBD1 matches 7 bases. This CDR3 has 16 residues. With 0 bases clipped from V and 4 bases from J, the junction kept 8 bases outside the gene matches. Germline V gene data show CDR1 as WSHSY and CDR2 as SAAADI. This CDR3 is CASSESTTGYRETQYF. CDR3 DNA sequence: TGCGCCAGCAGTGAGTCGACGACAGGGTATAGAGAGACCCAGTACTTC.

The V call is TRBV6-5, the J call TRBJ2-7; 9 bases map to TRBD1. The CDR3 sequence is 14 residues long. Germline CDR1 MNHEY, CDR2 SVGAGI. V was pared by 11 bases and J by 4 bases, with 12 bases of the junction left unmatched. The CDR3 DNA reads TGTGCCCTAAGTAGGGGACAGGGTTATTACGAGCAGTACTTC. This sequence encodes CALSRGQGYYEQYF.

The V call is TRBV27, the J call TRBJ2-3; weak D call: TRBD1 (5 bases). The V and J ends lost 5 bases and 3 bases respectively, with 12 bases between them. Germline CDR1 and CDR2: MNHEY and SMNVEV (reference sequence). This CDR3 has 14 amino acids. In nucleotides, the CDR3 is TGTGCCAGCAGTCTCAGGGAAGGAACAGATACGCAGTATTTT. This sequence encodes CASSLREGTDTQYF.

The V gene is TRBV19, the J gene TRBJ1-2, with D perhaps TRBD1 (5 bases). The CDR3 sequence is 15 residues long. V lost 0 bases, J lost 7 bases, and 15 bases lay in between. Germline V CDR1 and CDR2: LNHDA, SQIVND (reference sequence). The CDR3 DNA reads as TGTGCCAGTAGTATAGAGGCGGGACGGGTTCCTGGCTACACCTTC. Protein product: CASSIEAGRVPGYTF.

This clone occurred a few times. The gene calls are TRBV5-1 and TRBJ1-2, with D maybe TRBD1 (5 bases). Trimming cost V 0 bases and J 1 base, with 16 bases left between them. Per germline, CDR1 SGHRS and CDR2 YFSETQ. The CDR3 extends over 17 amino acids. CDR3 DNA sequence: TGCGCCAGCAGCTTGGTAATGGCAGGGCGGAATAACTATGGCTACACCTTC. Protein: CASSLVMAGRNNYGYTF. The whole variable domain, remainder taken from reference TRBV5-1 and TRBJ1-2, is KAGVTQTPRYLIKTRGQQVTLSCSPISGHRSVSWYQQTPGQGLQFLFEYFSETQRNKGNFPGRFSGRQFSNSRSEMNVSTLELGDSALYLCASSLVMAGRNNYGYTFGSGTRLTVV.

The sample holds a few counts of this clone. The chain couples TRBV6-5 to TRBJ1-4; D not certain. Trimming shortened V by 4 bases and J by 5 bases, and 17 bases separated the two germline ends. Germline CDR1 and CDR2: MNHEY and SVGAGI. This CDR3 contains 16 residues. This CDR3 reads CASSSTSFPGNEKLFF. The DNA for the CDR3 is TGTGCCAGCAGTTCCACTTCCTTTCCAGGCAATGAAAAACTGTTTTTT.

The CDR3 sequence: CASSLAGQVAKAFF. The CDR3 bases are TGTGCCAGCAGCTTAGCCGGACAGGTCGCGAAAGCTTTCTTT. This sequence joins TRBV7-9 and TRBJ1-1, with 7 bases identical to TRBD1. The CDR3 loop spans 14 amino acids. V was pared by 0 bases and J by 9 bases, with 7 bases of the junction left unmatched. Germline V gene data show CDR1 as SEHNR and CDR2 as FQNEAQ (reference sequence).

The chain joins TRBV5-1 to TRBJ2-3, with TRBD2 matching 14 bases. CDR3 length: 18 residues. V gave up 4 bases and J gave up 0 bases; unmatched junction bases: 7. Germline values: CDR1 SGHRS, CDR2 YFSETQ. The CDR3 DNA reads as TGCGCCAGCAGCCTCGGACTAGCGGGGGGTGTGAGCACAGATACGCAGTATTTT. It is translated as CASSLGLAGGVSTDTQYF. The entire variable domain, with the rest obtained from reference TRBV5-1 and TRBJ2-3, is as follows: KAGVTQTPRYLIKTRGQQVTLSCSPISGHRSVSWYQQTPGQGLQFLFEYFSETQRNKGNFPGRFSGRQFSNSRSEMNVSTLELGDSALYLCASSLGLAGGVSTDTQYFGPGTRLTVL.

V and J are TRBV11-2 and TRBJ2-3; D is possibly TRBD1 or TRBD2 (5 bases each). CDR1 SGHAT and CDR2 FQNNGV come from the germline V gene. This CDR3 region has 14 residues. With 5 bases removed from V and 2 bases from J, the gap between germline ends came to 11 bases. CDR3 DNA: TGTGCCAGCAGCCGGGACCGATCCACAGATACGCAGTATTTT. Residues: CASSRDRSTDTQYF.

The V gene is TRBV7-8, the J gene TRBJ1-1; D call uncertain. V lost 1 base, J lost 4 bases, and 10 bases lay in between. The CDR3 totals 14 residues. CDR1 is SGHVS, CDR2 FQNEAQ, per germline. The CDR3 DNA reads TGTGCCAGCAGCTTAGATTCCTCCTCCACTGAAGCTTTCTTT. The encoded protein is CASSLDSSSTEAFF.

The chain has TRBV5-1 and TRBJ1-1; D is uncertain. The CDR3 totals 15 residues. V dropped 4 bases and J dropped 0 bases, with 13 bases sitting between them. Per the germline V gene, CDR1 is SGHRS and CDR2 is YFSETQ. The CDR3 region is CASSLLDTMNTEAFF. The DNA of the CDR3 is TGCGCCAGCAGCCTCCTAGACACCATGAACACTGAAGCTTTCTTT. Using reference TRBV5-1 and TRBJ1-1 for the parts outside the CDR3, the full variable domain is KAGVTQTPRYLIKTRGQQVTLSCSPISGHRSVSWYQQTPGQGLQFLFEYFSETQRNKGNFPGRFSGRQFSNSRSEMNVSTLELGDSALYLCASSLLDTMNTEAFFGQGTRLTVV.

The chain recombines TRBV14 with TRBJ1-1; maybe TRBD1 (6 bases). There are 15 residues in the CDR3. Germline V gene data show CDR1 as SGHDN and CDR2 as FVKESK. Trimming left V 4 bases short and J 0 bases short, with 12 bases between. The CDR3 spells CASSRTASMNTEAFF. CDR3 sequence (DNA): TGTGCCAGCAGCCGGACAGCCAGCATGAACACTGAAGCTTTCTTT.

The chain couples TRBV7-3 to TRBJ2-3; D may be TRBD1 or TRBD2 (6 bases each). Trimming shortened V by 3 bases and J by 1 base, and 11 bases separated the two germline ends. CDR3 length equals 15 residues. The germline V gene encodes CDR1 SGHTA and CDR2 FQGTGA. This chain's CDR3 is CASSFRGLRTDTQYF. The DNA for the CDR3 is TGTGCCAGCAGCTTTCGGGGGCTTCGCACAGATACGCAGTATTTT.

V and J are TRBV7-9 and TRBJ2-1; TRBD2 aligns across 14 bases. Per the germline V gene, CDR1 is SEHNR and CDR2 is FQNEAQ (reference sequence). This CDR3 region has 19 residues. With V trimmed by 5 bases and J by 8 bases, 17 bases remained unmatched. This CDR3 is CASSPHPGLAGGPRDEQFF. The CDR3 coding sequence is TGTGCCAGCAGCCCCCACCCCGGACTAGCGGGGGGACCACGGGATGAGCAGTTCTTC.